Below, 26 T cell receptor beta chains from the same sample are listed, as sequenced in a study of T cell responses to AZD1222 COVID-19 vaccine (dated by TCRdb to the early 2020s). Receptors were amplified or captured by the immunoSEQ multiplex PCR assay. TCRdb mirrors the immuneACCESS table, restricted to in-frame sequences. Some clones are absent from its copies; in checked studies, under half trace to an unresolved V gene, and the reason for the others is unknown. The sample table shows tens of thousands of clones, and more than 60% are seen once. The ten largest clonotypes hold 20% to 25% of the sample. The time point label for this specimen denotes: baseline before first vaccination. Sample treatment or condition, as interpreted from the label and publication: meningococcal conjugate vaccine given as trial control. The sequences come from peripheral blood, collected on day 0 of MenACWY control vaccination. The receptors derive from an adult in good health.

The CDR3 DNA sequence: TGCAGTGGAGGTGGCTACACCTTC. It translates to CSGGGYTF. This rearrangement joins TRBV20-1 to TRBJ1-2; no clear D gene. CDR1 and CDR2 from the germline V gene are DFQATT and SNEGSKA (reference sequence). CDR3 length: 8 amino acids. Trimming took off 7 bases at V and 7 bases at J, with 4 bases between the two ends.

Written as DNA, the CDR3 is TGTGCCAGCAGTTTCCGACCGAAAGGGGAGCAGTACTTC. Protein: CASSFRPKGEQYF. The chain links TRBV28 to TRBJ2-7; D is unresolved. The CDR3 totals 13 residues. Germline V CDR1 and CDR2: MDHEN, SYDVKM. Trimming stripped 3 bases from V and 7 bases from J, with 13 bases between.

The CDR3 loop is CASSPDRRETQYF. The DNA for the CDR3 is TGTGCCAGCAGCCCCGACAGGAGAGAGACCCAGTACTTC. The chain combines TRBV27 with TRBJ2-5; possible D gene TRBD1, 6 bases. This CDR3 is built from 13 residues. CDR1 is MNHEY and CDR2 is SMNVEV in the germline V gene (reference sequence). Trimming pared 6 bases from V and 4 bases from J, leaving 12 bases between.

This clone was detected only once. This chain joins TRBV18 and TRBJ1-2, with TRBD1 matching over 7 bases. Looked up from germline, CDR1 is KGHSH and CDR2 is LQKENI. V lost 2 bases to trimming and J lost 6 bases; unmatched junction nucleotides: 9. The CDR3 has 15 residues. This CDR3 reads CASSPDQQGRNGYTF. CDR3 nucleotides: TGTGCCAGCTCACCAGATCAACAGGGGCGGAATGGCTACACCTTC. Full variable domain (remainder filled in from reference TRBV18 and TRBJ1-2): NAGVMQNPRHLVRRRGQEARLRCSPMKGHSHVYWYRQLPEEGLKFMVYLQKENIIDESGMPKERFSAEFPKEGPSILRIQQVVRGDSAAYFCASSPDQQGRNGYTFGSGTRLTVV.

V usage is TRBV9 and J usage is TRBJ2-1; perhaps TRBD2 as D (5 bases). Germline V lookup: CDR1 SGDLS, CDR2 YYNGEE. Trimming removed 1 base at V and 6 bases at J, with 11 bases between. The CDR3 consists of 14 residues. The CDR3 DNA reads TGTGCCAGCAGCGTAACGTCAGCGGCCAATGAGCAGTTCTTC. Encoded protein: CASSVTSAANEQFF.

This clone was picked up one time. This chain links TRBV19 with TRBJ2-7; maybe TRBD1 (5 bases). Per germline, CDR1 LNHDA and CDR2 SQIVND (reference sequence). Trimming removed 9 bases at V and 3 bases at J, with 15 bases between. There are 13 residues in the CDR3. CDR3 in amino acids: CARDPRQSYEQYF. CDR3 DNA sequence: TGTGCCAGGGATCCACGACAGAGCTACGAGCAGTACTTC.

The chain is built from TRBV6-1 and TRBJ2-7; no reliable D call. The CDR3 totals 13 residues. Germline V gene data show CDR1 as MNHNS and CDR2 as SASEGT. V was clipped by 3 bases and J by 1 base, with 7 bases between them. CDR3 in DNA: TGTGCCAGCAGTGAGGCAATTTCCTACGAGCAGTACGTC. It codes for CASSEAISYEQYV.

This clone was seen a single time. This sequence joins TRBV11-3 and TRBJ2-7; TRBD1 is a possible D gene (5 bases). Germline V lookup: CDR1 SGHNT, CDR2 YENEEA. This CDR3 has 15 amino acids. V shed 1 base and J shed 3 bases, with 13 bases lying between them. CDR3 amino acids: CASSLVSGLLYEQYV. In DNA, the CDR3 is TGTGCCAGCAGCTTAGTGTCAGGGCTCCTCTACGAGCAGTACGTC.

The chain combines TRBV19 with TRBJ1-2; D is perhaps TRBD1 (5 bases). With 1 base removed from V and 2 bases from J, the gap between germline ends came to 14 bases. Germline V gives CDR1 LNHDA, CDR2 SQIVND (reference sequence). The CDR3 is 16 residues long. CDR3 sequence reads: CASSIVGENSNYGYTF. The CDR3 coding sequence is TGTGCCAGTAGTATAGTGGGGGAGAATTCGAACTATGGCTACACCTTC.

The CDR3 nucleotides read TGTGCCAGCAGCCCCACTCCCACCGGGGAGCTGTTTTTT. Encoded protein: CASSPTPTGELFF. The rearrangement links TRBV6-5 to TRBJ2-2; D is uncertain. The CDR3 has 13 amino acids. CDR1 is MNHEY and CDR2 is SVGAGI in the germline V gene. The V gene lost 6 bases and the J gene lost 4 bases, with 9 bases spanning the gap.

The gene calls are TRBV30 and TRBJ2-7, with D tentatively TRBD1 (6 bases). V was cut by 3 bases and J by 1 base, with 13 bases left in between. The V gene's germline CDR1 is GTSNPN and CDR2 SVGIG (reference sequence). This CDR3 region has 14 residues. CDR3 loop: CAWRFSRGSYEQYF. The CDR3 nucleotides are TGTGCCTGGAGATTCTCGAGGGGGTCCTACGAGCAGTACTTC. Looking up the rest from reference TRBV30 and TRBJ2-7 gives the full variable domain: SQTIHQWPATLVQPVGSPLSLECTVEGTSNPNLYWYRQAAGRGLQLLFYSVGIGQISSEVPQNLSASRPQDRQFILSSKKLLLSDSGFYLCAWRFSRGSYEQYFGPGTRLTVT.

The chain recombines TRBV7-9 with TRBJ1-1; D possibly corresponds to TRBD1 (5 bases). The CDR3 is 14 amino acids. Per germline, CDR1 SEHNR and CDR2 FQNEAQ (reference sequence). V gave up 2 bases and J gave up 1 base, with 8 bases separating them. CDR3 DNA: TGTGCCAGCAGCTTAACCGGGGCGAACACTGAAGCTTTCTTT. Translating gives CASSLTGANTEAFF.

The rearrangement joins TRBV19 to TRBJ2-5, with a weak D call TRBD2 (5 bases). Germline assignment: CDR1 LNHDA and CDR2 SQIVND (reference sequence). This CDR3 is 15 amino acids long. Trimming cost V 3 bases and J 5 bases, with 16 bases left between them. CDR3 sequence: CASSIQAQRGETQYF. The CDR3 DNA sequence: TGTGCCAGTAGTATCCAGGCGCAGAGAGGGGAGACCCAGTACTTC.

The CDR3 DNA sequence: TGTGCCAGCTCACCAAGGGCCTCCGACAGCTCTGGAAACACCATATATTTT. It specifies CASSPRASDSSGNTIYF. The chain recombines TRBV18 with TRBJ1-3; weak D call: TRBD1 (5 bases). CDR1 and CDR2 (germline): KGHSH, LQKENI. Trimming took off 2 bases at V and 0 bases at J, with 14 bases between the two ends. CDR3 length: 17 residues.

Note on this clone: The sample carries other DNA sequences with the same CDR3. V usage is TRBV11-2 and J usage is TRBJ2-7, with D possibly matching TRBD1 (6 bases). CDR3 length: 14 residues. Trimming took 2 bases from V and 2 from J, leaving 10 bases between them. The germline V gene has CDR1 SGHAT and CDR2 FQNNGV. The CDR3 bases are TGTGCCAGCAGCTTAAAACAGGGTCCCTACGAGCAGTACTTC. Protein product: CASSLKQGPYEQYF.

The J gene is TRBJ2-2, the V gene TRBV5-1, with D possibly being TRBD1 or TRBD2 (5 bases each). CDR1 SGHRS and CDR2 YFSETQ come from the germline V gene. Trimming stripped 1 base from V and 6 bases from J, with 16 bases between. The CDR3 runs 16 residues. The CDR3 region has the DNA TGCGCCAGCAGCTTGCCGGAGAGGGGTAATGCCGGGGAGCTGTTTTTT. It encodes CASSLPERGNAGELFF.

This clone has only a few counts. The rearrangement uses TRBV7-2 and TRBJ1-2; unclear D gene. The V gene's germline CDR1 is SGHTA and CDR2 FQGNSA. V dropped 7 bases and J dropped 5 bases, with 23 bases sitting between them. The CDR3 spans 16 residues. DNA of the CDR3: TGTGCCAGCACCTCAAGGCCCCAACAGCGAGGGTATGGCTACACCTTC. It encodes CASTSRPQQRGYGYTF.

The genes are TRBV7-9 and TRBJ1-4; the match to TRBD1 covers 11 bases. This CDR3 contains 15 residues. The trim removed 4 bases at V and 8 bases at J, leaving 6 bases unmatched. The germline gives CDR1 SEHNR, CDR2 FQNEAQ (reference sequence). The CDR3 region is CASSWIRDRGEKLFF. The CDR3 coding sequence is TGTGCCAGCAGCTGGATCCGGGACAGGGGGGAAAAACTGTTTTTT.

The gene calls are TRBV6-1 and TRBJ2-3, with 7 bases lining up with TRBD2. CDR1 is MNHNS, CDR2 SASEGT, per germline. V shed 1 base, J shed 0 bases, and the junction held 7 bases outside the gene matches. The length of the CDR3 is 17 residues. For the CDR3, the DNA is TGTGCCAGCAGTGAAGGATCCCTAGCGGCAAGCACAGATACGCAGTATTTT. This translates into CASSEGSLAASTDTQYF.

The rearrangement joins TRBV19 to TRBJ2-1; tentative D call: TRBD2 (5 bases). The length of the CDR3 is 14 residues. V dropped 2 bases and J dropped 10 bases, with 15 bases sitting between them. Germline V gives CDR1 LNHDA, CDR2 SQIVND (reference sequence). The CDR3 reads CASSISGLGREQFF. CDR3 nucleotide sequence: TGTGCCAGTAGTATAAGTGGGTTGGGGAGAGAGCAGTTCTTC.

V usage is TRBV9 and J usage is TRBJ1-6; 9 nucleotides line up with TRBD1. Germline CDR1 reads SGDLS; CDR2 reads YYNGEE. V lost 2 bases to trimming and J lost 10 bases; unmatched junction nucleotides: 7. The CDR3 is 15 residues long. Here the CDR3 reads CASSVQGTGNSPLHF. The CDR3 DNA sequence: TGTGCCAGCAGCGTCCAGGGGACAGGGAACTCACCCCTCCACTTT.

This chain's CDR3 is CASSLRAGTYNEQFF. The CDR3 DNA sequence: TGTGCCAGCAGCTTAAGGGCAGGAACCTACAATGAGCAGTTCTTC. V usage is TRBV7-2 and J usage is TRBJ2-1; no reliable D call. V shed 2 bases and J shed 2 bases, with 10 bases lying between them. This CDR3 region has 15 residues. CDR1 and CDR2 (germline): SGHTA, FQGNSA.

The chain couples TRBV19 to TRBJ2-1; TRBD2 aligns across 13 bases. Germline CDR1 is LNHDA and CDR2 is SQIVND (reference sequence). This CDR3 has 16 residues. J gave up 7 bases and V 5 bases, and 8 bases lay outside the gene matches. CDR3 in DNA: TGTGCCAGTAGTTCTCTTACTAGCGGGGGGGGAAATGAGCAGTTCTTC. Translating gives CASSSLTSGGGNEQFF.

The chain employs TRBV4-2 and TRBJ2-7; D may be TRBD1 (5 bases). The CDR3 spans 14 residues. Germline V gives CDR1 LGHNA, CDR2 YNFKEQ. Trimming removed 4 bases from V and 2 bases from J, with 12 bases in between. The CDR3 region has the DNA TGTGCCAGCAGCCCAAACAGGTTAACCTACGAGCAGTACTTC. Translation: CASSPNRLTYEQYF.

V and J are TRBV7-9 and TRBJ2-7; D remains ambiguous. The CDR3 totals 15 residues. V lost 6 bases to trimming and J lost 3 bases, with 18 bases between them. CDR1 and CDR2 (germline): SEHNR, FQNEAQ (reference sequence). The CDR3 loop is CASSQISLGYYEQYF. The CDR3 region has the DNA TGTGCCAGCAGTCAAATATCTCTGGGCTACTACGAGCAGTACTTC. The full variable domain, with the rest looked up from reference TRBV7-9 and TRBJ2-7, is DTGVSQNPRHKITKRGQNVTFRCDPISEHNRLYWYRQTLGQGPEFLTYFQNEAQLEKSRLLSDRFSAERPKGSFSTLEIQRTEQGDSAMYLCASSQISLGYYEQYFGPGTRLTVT.

The V and J genes are TRBV11-2 and TRBJ1-6; D is perhaps TRBD1 (6 bases). The CDR3 is made up of 16 amino acids. V shed 3 bases and J shed 10 bases, with 19 bases lying between them. CDR1 and CDR2 (germline): SGHAT, FQNNGV. This CDR3 reads CASSFTLGGLGSPLHF. Written as DNA, the CDR3 is TGTGCCAGCAGCTTTACCTTGGGGGGCCTGGGATCACCCCTCCACTTT.